This note documents a single T cell receptor beta chain sequence. Its antigen remains unknown. The PCR contained 60 Vbeta and 13 Jbeta primers. Clones were sequenced by immunoSEQ multiplex PCR, and TCRdb holds only the in-frame ones, with some missing. The sample carries roughly 120,000 clones, roughly 73% recorded once. The sample is drawn from a study of cytomegalovirus exposure and HLA in healthy donors. Study results and caveats: TCR beta sequences reportedly predicted most subjects' HLA-A and HLA-B alleles accurately.

The CDR3 is made up of 17 amino acids. The germline V and J ends were trimmed by 2 bases and 5 bases, with 22 bases remaining between them. In germline, CDR1 is SGHTA, CDR2 FQGNSA. Specimen: PBMCs. The V call is TRBV7-2, the J call TRBJ2-7, with D maybe TRBD2 (6 bases). The receptor was derived from a man aged 60 to 69 in good health and CMV-seropositive. The chain's CDR3 is CASSLQVSPQAGNEQYF. The CDR3 DNA follows: TGTGCCAGCAGCTTACAAGTCTCTCCACAGGCGGGGAACGAGCAGTACTTC. Looking up the rest from reference TRBV7-2 and TRBJ2-7 gives the full variable domain: GAGVSQSPSNKVTEKGKDVELRCDPISGHTALYWYRQSLGQGLEFLIYFQGNSAPDKSGLPSDRFSAERTGGSVSTLTIQRTQQEDSAVYLCASSLQVSPQAGNEQYFGPGTRLTVT.